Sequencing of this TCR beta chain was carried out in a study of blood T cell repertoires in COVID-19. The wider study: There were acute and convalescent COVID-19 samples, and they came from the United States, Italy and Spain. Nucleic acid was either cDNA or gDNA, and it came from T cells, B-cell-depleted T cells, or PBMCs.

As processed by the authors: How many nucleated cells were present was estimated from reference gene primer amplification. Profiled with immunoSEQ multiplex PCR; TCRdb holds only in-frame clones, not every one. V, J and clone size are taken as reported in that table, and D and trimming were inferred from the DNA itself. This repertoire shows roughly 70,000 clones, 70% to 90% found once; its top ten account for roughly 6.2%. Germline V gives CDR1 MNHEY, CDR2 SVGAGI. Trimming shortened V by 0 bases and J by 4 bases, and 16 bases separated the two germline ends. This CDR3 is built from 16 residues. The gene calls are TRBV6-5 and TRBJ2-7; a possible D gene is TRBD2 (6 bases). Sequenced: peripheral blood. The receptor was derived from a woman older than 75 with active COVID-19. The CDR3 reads CASSYSGDFLQYEQYF. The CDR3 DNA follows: TGTGCCAGCAGTTACTCGGGGGACTTTCTGCAATACGAGCAGTACTTC.